A single sample gave rise to the 22 T cell receptor beta chains below, sequenced in a study of T cells in Graves' hyperthyroidism and ophthalmopathy. The investigators amplified TCR beta CDR3 regions from RNA transcripts. TCR CDR3 regions were first amplified by RT-PCR with HTBI primers. One entry per CDR3 protein, called by TCRdb with MiXCR from the multiplex PCR reads. The table lists hundreds of thousands of distinct CDR3 sequences, 11% to 15% of them singletons. The sample consisted of blood. The receptors were sampled from a man in his fifties or sixties with Graves' ophthalmopathy.

This clonotype was observed many times. CDR3 amino acids: CASSSGTLGNEQFF. CDR3 bases: TGCGCCAGCTCTAGCGGGACTCTTGGGAATGAGCAGTTCTTC. The chain carries TRBV10-1 and TRBJ2-1, with 9 bases matching TRBD2. This CDR3 spans 14 amino acids. The V and J ends lost 8 bases and 7 bases, in that order; junction bases with no gene match: 9. Germline CDR1 WNHNN, CDR2 SYGVQD (reference sequence).

This clonotype was detected a few times. The rearrangement links TRBV3-1 to TRBJ2-2; weak D call: TRBD1 (6 bases). The CDR3 loop spans 14 amino acids. The V end was cut by 0 bases, the J end by 4 bases, with 6 bases between. Looked up from germline, CDR1 is LGHDT and CDR2 is YNNKEL (reference sequence). CDR3 DNA: TGTGCCAGCAGCCAAGACAGGGGCACCGGGGAGCTGTTTTTT. Its protein is CASSQDRGTGELFF.

The CDR3 region is CASSPLPDLRGTEFF. Written as DNA, the CDR3 is TGTGCCAGCAGCCCCCTCCCGGACCTCAGGGGAACGGAGTTCTTC. This rearrangement joins TRBV6-4 to TRBJ2-1; tentatively, D is TRBD1 (6 bases). With 6 bases removed from V and 14 bases from J, the gap between germline ends came to 26 bases. The CDR3 runs 15 residues. Germline V gene data show CDR1 as MRHNA and CDR2 as SNTAGT.

The rearrangement uses TRBV3-1 and TRBJ2-7, with 10 bases identical to TRBD1. Trimming removed 1 base from V and 3 bases from J; junction bases left unmatched: 15. Germline loops: CDR1 LGHDT, CDR2 YNNKEL (reference sequence). There are 19 residues in the CDR3. The CDR3 nucleotides read TGTGCCAGCAGCCAAGGCCCTGGACTCGGGACAGGGGCGAACTACGAGCAGTACTTC. Protein sequence: CASSQGPGLGTGANYEQYF.

This clonotype was seen a handful of times. The chain has TRBV5-6 and TRBJ1-1, with TRBD1 identical over 7 bases. CDR3 size: 14 residues. Germline lookup yields CDR1 SGHDT and CDR2 YYEEEE. Trimming took 6 bases from V and 5 from J; bases not matched to a gene: 10. The CDR3 spells CASTSYRGWTEAFF. CDR3 nucleotides: TGTGCCAGCACCTCCTACAGGGGTTGGACTGAAGCTTTCTTT.

This clonotype was picked up many times. This chain joins TRBV12-3 or TRBV12-4 and TRBJ2-3; 8 bases fit TRBD1. The CDR3 runs to 13 residues. V shed 2 bases, J shed 9 bases, and the junction held 4 bases outside the gene matches. The CDR3 DNA is TGTGCCAGCAGTTTACAGGGGGCAGCAACGCAGTATTTT. The encoded protein is CASSLQGAATQYF.

In this sample, this clonotype turned up many times. The chain employs TRBV5-1 and TRBJ2-1, with TRBD1 matching 12 bases. Germline CDR1 and CDR2: SGHRS and YFSETQ. The CDR3 is 14 amino acids. Trimming cost V 7 bases and J 5 bases; bases outside gene matches: 4. The CDR3 loop is CASGTGGLNNEQFF. CDR3 in DNA: TGCGCCAGCGGGACAGGGGGCCTCAACAATGAGCAGTTCTTC.

This clonotype has at least ten counts. The rearrangement uses TRBV2 and TRBJ1-1; the match to TRBD1 covers 11 bases. In germline, CDR1 is SNHLY, CDR2 FYNNEI. The CDR3 is 13 residues long. Trimming cost V 10 bases and J 3 bases; bases outside gene matches: 4. CDR3 DNA: TGTGCCAAGGGGACAGGGGGGGACACTGAAGCTTTCTTT. Its protein is CAKGTGGDTEAFF.

The rearrangement joins TRBV9 to TRBJ2-1, with TRBD2 matching 8 bases. J lost 4 bases, V lost 0 bases, and 3 bases had no gene match. Per germline, CDR1 SGDLS and CDR2 YYNGEE. The CDR3 spans 15 residues. The CDR3 DNA reads as TGTGCCAGCAGCGTAGGAGCGGGGGCTTACAATGAGCAGTTCTTC. Translation: CASSVGAGAYNEQFF.

This clonotype occurred many times. The CDR3 is CASSLDSGRAGEQYF. CDR3 sequence (DNA): TGTGCCAGCAGCTTGGATAGCGGGAGGGCCGGCGAGCAGTACTTC. The chain couples TRBV5-8 to TRBJ2-7, with TRBD2 matching over 11 bases. Losses at the gene ends were 0 bases for V and 6 bases for J; bases not matched to a gene: 5. The germline V gene has CDR1 SGHTS and CDR2 YDEGEE. The CDR3 is 15 residues long.

This clonotype was counted many times. For the CDR3, the DNA is TGTGCCAGCAGCCATGGGGACACTGAAGCTTTCTTT. Its translation is CASSHGDTEAFF. V and J are TRBV11-3 and TRBJ1-1; D call uncertain. Trimming cost V 5 bases and J 3 bases, with 7 bases left between them. This CDR3 comprises 12 residues. CDR1 SGHNT and CDR2 YENEEA come from the germline V gene.

This clonotype was observed at least ten times. The gene calls are TRBV7-2 and TRBJ2-7, with a possible D match to TRBD2 (5 bases). V shed 1 base and J shed 3 bases, with 13 bases lying between them. CDR3 length: 15 residues. Germline V gene sequence: CDR1 SGHTA, CDR2 FQGNSA. CDR3 region: CASSLVPSSFYEQYF. The CDR3 DNA follows: TGTGCCAGCAGCTTAGTCCCTAGCAGTTTCTACGAGCAGTACTTC.

The chain has TRBV4-1 and TRBJ2-3; D unclear. The ends were cut back, 4 bases at V and 6 bases at J, with 8 bases in the middle. This CDR3 contains 12 residues. Looked up from germline, CDR1 is MGHRA and CDR2 is YSYEKL. CDR3 amino acids: CASSRVLDTQYF. The CDR3 DNA reads as TGCGCCAGCAGCCGAGTGCTGGATACGCAGTATTTT.

This clonotype was observed many times. The chain carries TRBV5-1 and TRBJ1-1, with unresolved D. V dropped 0 bases and J dropped 1 base, with 7 bases sitting between them. Per the germline V gene, CDR1 is SGHRS and CDR2 is YFSETQ. This CDR3 region has 14 residues. The CDR3 loop reads CASSLAPGNTEAFF. Here the CDR3 DNA reads TGCGCCAGCAGCTTGGCTCCCGGGAACACTGAAGCTTTCTTT.

At least ten counts were recorded for this clonotype. This chain links TRBV20-1 with TRBJ2-7; D may be TRBD1 or TRBD2 (5 bases each). The CDR3 sequence is 13 residues long. The germline V gene has CDR1 DFQATT and CDR2 SNEGSKA (reference sequence). The V and J ends lost 0 bases and 8 bases respectively, with 14 bases between them. The CDR3 coding sequence is TGCAGTGCTAGAGATCAAGAGCCGGGACAGCAGTACTTC. Residues: CSARDQEPGQQYF.

Ten or more counts support this clonotype. The chain carries TRBV7-9 and TRBJ2-2, with 7 bases identical to TRBD2. J was trimmed by 2 bases and V by 7 bases; bases with no gene match: 7. Germline V lookup: CDR1 SEHNR, CDR2 FQNEAQ (reference sequence). CDR3 size: 15 residues. CDR3 sequence: CASKREAGNTGELFF. The CDR3 nucleotides are TGTGCCAGCAAGCGGGAAGCTGGAAACACCGGGGAGCTGTTTTTT.

This clonotype was seen a handful of times. The chain recombines TRBV7-9 with TRBJ1-1; no firm D call. CDR3 length equals 13 residues. Trimming pared 5 bases from V and 3 bases from J, leaving 10 bases between. Germline V gene sequence: CDR1 SEHNR, CDR2 FQNEAQ (reference sequence). Here the CDR3 reads CASSANVDTEAFF. CDR3 DNA: TGTGCCAGCAGCGCGAACGTGGACACTGAAGCTTTCTTT.

In this sample, this clonotype turned up a few times. The chain recombines TRBV20-1 with TRBJ2-3, with D tentatively TRBD2 (6 bases). The CDR3 runs 14 residues. V lost 6 bases and J 2 bases, leaving 15 bases between the germline ends. The germline V gene encodes CDR1 DFQATT and CDR2 SNEGSKA (reference sequence). The CDR3 DNA reads TGCAGTGCCCTTGGTGAGCGGGCCACAGATACGCAGTATTTT. It is translated as CSALGERATDTQYF.

A few counts support this clonotype. V gene TRBV6-1 combines with J gene TRBJ2-7; TRBD1 matches 7 bases. This CDR3 is 14 amino acids long. Germline CDR1 and CDR2: MNHNS and SASEGT. Losses at the gene ends were 6 bases for V and 1 base for J; bases not matched to a gene: 6. The CDR3: CASRQRGRSYEQYF. The CDR3 bases are TGTGCCAGCAGACAGAGGGGGCGTTCCTACGAGCAGTACTTC.

This clonotype was seen just once. This could be a read error, since a much larger clone is one nucleotide away. The rearrangement joins TRBV6-1 to TRBJ1-5; 7 bases align to TRBD1. Germline V gives CDR1 MNHNS, CDR2 SASEGT. The CDR3 runs 16 residues. V shed 7 bases, J shed 2 bases, and the junction held 11 bases outside the gene matches. The CDR3: CASTPETGSGNQPQHF. The CDR3 DNA reads as TGTGCCAGCACCCCCGAGACAGGGAGCGGCAATCAGCCCCAGCATTTT.

For the CDR3, the DNA is TGTGCCAGTAGCCTAACCCAGGGATCCGAAGCTTTCTTT. Translating gives CASSLTQGSEAFF. The V gene is TRBV19, the J gene TRBJ1-1; tentative D call: TRBD1 (5 bases). Trimming shortened V by 6 bases and J by 8 bases, and 16 bases separated the two germline ends. Germline V gives CDR1 LNHDA, CDR2 SQIVND (reference sequence). This CDR3 region has 13 residues.

On this clonotype itself: A read error is possible here, since a much larger clone lies one base away. The chain is built from TRBV6-1 and TRBJ1-2; D call uncertain. Trimming shortened V by 7 bases and J by 8 bases, and 26 bases separated the two germline ends. CDR3 length: 16 amino acids. Germline CDR1 MNHNS, CDR2 SASEGT. The CDR3 loop is CASNGPRTDHTLGYTF. CDR3 coding DNA: TGTGCCAGCAATGGGCCCCGGACGGATCATACCTTGGGCTACACCTTC.